The T cell receptor beta chain under discussion was sequenced for a study of control samples from healthy donors and cancer patients. Trimming pared 5 bases from V and 0 bases from J, leaving 15 bases between. CDR3 length: 16 amino acids. From germline, CDR1 is SGHAT and CDR2 FQNNGV. This table comes from immunoSEQ multiplex PCR, and its TCRdb copy is limited to in-frame clones, with some not included. The sample has approximately 150,000 clones, over 85% seen once. The genes are TRBV11-2 and TRBJ2-3; the D gene is possibly TRBD1 (5 bases). The clonotype was recovered from a young man in good health. The material sequenced was blood. CDR3 nucleotides: TGTGCCAGCAGCACAACTGCCCAGGGTAGCACAGATACGCAGTATTTT. It encodes CASSTTAQGSTDTQYF.